The present TCR beta chain was sequenced within a study of control samples from healthy donors and cancer patients. Some clones are missing from TCRdb's copy, which holds only in-frame ones; the method was immunoSEQ multiplex PCR. The sample has more than 75,000 clones; roughly nine tenths are singletons. Trimming left V 1 base short and J 9 bases short, with 15 bases between. The CDR3 length is 14 residues. CDR1 and CDR2 (germline): SGHVS, FNYEAQ. The source material was blood. This clonotype was obtained from a man aged 50 to 60 in good health. This chain links TRBV7-6 with TRBJ1-2; D uncertain. This CDR3 is CASSLVSGSNRYTF. CDR3 in DNA: TGTGCCAGCAGCTTAGTTTCGGGGTCGAATCGCTACACCTTC.